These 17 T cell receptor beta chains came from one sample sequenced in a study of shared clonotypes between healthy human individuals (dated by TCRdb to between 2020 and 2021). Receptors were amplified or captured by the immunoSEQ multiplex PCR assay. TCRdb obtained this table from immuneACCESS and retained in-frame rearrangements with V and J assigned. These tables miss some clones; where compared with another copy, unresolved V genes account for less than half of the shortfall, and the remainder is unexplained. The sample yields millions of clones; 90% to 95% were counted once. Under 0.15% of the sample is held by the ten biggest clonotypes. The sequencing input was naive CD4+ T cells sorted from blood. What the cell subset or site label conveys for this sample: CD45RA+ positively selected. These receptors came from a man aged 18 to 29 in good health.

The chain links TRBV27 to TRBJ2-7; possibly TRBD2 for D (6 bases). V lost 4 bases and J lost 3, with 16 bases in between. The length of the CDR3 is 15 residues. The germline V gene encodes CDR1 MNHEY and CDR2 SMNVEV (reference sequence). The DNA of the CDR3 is TGTGCCAGCAGTTCCCTCACGGGACTCCGCTACGAGCAGTACTTC. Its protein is CASSSLTGLRYEQYF.

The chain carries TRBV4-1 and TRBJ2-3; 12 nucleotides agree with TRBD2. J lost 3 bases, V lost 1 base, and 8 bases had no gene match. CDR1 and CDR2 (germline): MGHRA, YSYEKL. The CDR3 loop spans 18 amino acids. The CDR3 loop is CASSQVQTSGSRTDTQYF. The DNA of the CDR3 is TGCGCCAGCAGCCAAGTTCAGACTAGCGGGAGTCGAACAGATACGCAGTATTTT.

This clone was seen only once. The CDR3 nucleotides read TGCGCCAGCAGCCAAGATCCGGGGGGGACGTACAATGAGCAGTTCTTC. Residues: CASSQDPGGTYNEQFF. The chain recombines TRBV4-3 with TRBJ2-1; 8 nucleotides match TRBD2. V dropped 0 bases and J dropped 4; count of bases not matched to a gene: 5. The V gene's germline CDR1 is LGHNA and CDR2 YSLEER. This CDR3 comprises 16 residues.

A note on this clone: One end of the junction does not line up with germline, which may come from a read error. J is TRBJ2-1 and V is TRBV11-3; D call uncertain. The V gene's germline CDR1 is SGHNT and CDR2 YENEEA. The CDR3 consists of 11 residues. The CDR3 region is CASSSSNEQFF. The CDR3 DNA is TGTGCCAGCAGCTCCTCCAATGAGCAGTTCTTC.

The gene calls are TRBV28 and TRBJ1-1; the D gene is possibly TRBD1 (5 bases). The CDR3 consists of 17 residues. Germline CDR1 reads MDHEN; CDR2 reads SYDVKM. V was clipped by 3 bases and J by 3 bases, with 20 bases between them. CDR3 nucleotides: TGTGCCAGCAGTTTTGTCAGGAGGCGGGTGGGGGACACTGAAGCTTTCTTT. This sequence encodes CASSFVRRRVGDTEAFF.

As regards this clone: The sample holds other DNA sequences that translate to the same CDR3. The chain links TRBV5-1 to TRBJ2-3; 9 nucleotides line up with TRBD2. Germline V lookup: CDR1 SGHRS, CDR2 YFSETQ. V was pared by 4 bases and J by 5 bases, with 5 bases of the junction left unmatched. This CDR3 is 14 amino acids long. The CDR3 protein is CASSPLAGEDTQYF. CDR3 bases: TGCGCCAGCAGCCCTTTAGCGGGAGAAGATACGCAGTATTTT.

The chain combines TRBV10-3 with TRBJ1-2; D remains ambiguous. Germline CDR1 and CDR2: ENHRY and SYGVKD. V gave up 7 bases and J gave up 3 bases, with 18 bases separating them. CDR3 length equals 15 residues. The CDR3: CAIKPTEVIYYGYTF. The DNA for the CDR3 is TGTGCCATCAAACCAACCGAGGTCATCTACTATGGCTACACCTTC.

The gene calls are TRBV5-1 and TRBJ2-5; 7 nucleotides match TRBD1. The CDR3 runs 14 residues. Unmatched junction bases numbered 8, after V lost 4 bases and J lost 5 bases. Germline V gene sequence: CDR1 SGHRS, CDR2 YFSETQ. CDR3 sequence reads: CASSRRTGWETQYF. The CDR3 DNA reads TGCGCCAGCAGCCGGAGGACAGGCTGGGAGACCCAGTACTTC.

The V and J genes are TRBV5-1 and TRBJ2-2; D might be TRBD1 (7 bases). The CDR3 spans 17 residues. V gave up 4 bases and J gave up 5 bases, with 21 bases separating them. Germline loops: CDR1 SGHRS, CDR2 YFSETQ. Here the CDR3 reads CASSLTTGDLGTGELFF. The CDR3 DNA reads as TGCGCCAGCAGCCTTACTACAGGGGACTTGGGTACCGGGGAGCTGTTTTTT.

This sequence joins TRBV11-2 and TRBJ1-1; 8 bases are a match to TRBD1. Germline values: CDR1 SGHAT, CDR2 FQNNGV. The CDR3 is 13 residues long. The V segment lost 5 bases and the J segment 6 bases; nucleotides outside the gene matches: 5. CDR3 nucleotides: TGTGCCAGCAGCCACGACAGGGGCCCTGAAGCTTTCTTT. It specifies CASSHDRGPEAFF.

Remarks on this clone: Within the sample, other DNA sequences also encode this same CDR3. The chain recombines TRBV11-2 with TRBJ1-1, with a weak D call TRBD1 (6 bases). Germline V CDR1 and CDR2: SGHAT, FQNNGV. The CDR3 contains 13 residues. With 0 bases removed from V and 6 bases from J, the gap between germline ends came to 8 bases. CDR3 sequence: CASSLDRGAEAFF. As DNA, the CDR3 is TGTGCCAGCAGCTTAGACAGGGGTGCTGAAGCTTTCTTT.

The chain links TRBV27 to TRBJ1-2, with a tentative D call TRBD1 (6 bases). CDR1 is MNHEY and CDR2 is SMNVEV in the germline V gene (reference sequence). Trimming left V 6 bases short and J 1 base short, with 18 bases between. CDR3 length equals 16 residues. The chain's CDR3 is CASRPRQAALNYGYTF. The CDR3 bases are TGTGCCAGCAGACCTCGACAGGCCGCCCTTAACTATGGCTACACCTTC.

The DNA of the CDR3 is TGTGCCAGCAGCGTAGAGACCAGGGGGGTTTCACCCCTCCACTTT. This translates into CASSVETRGVSPLHF. This chain joins TRBV5-6 and TRBJ1-6; TRBD1 agrees at 7 bases. Germline trimming cut 4 bases from V and 9 bases from J; bases unmatched to any gene: 10. Germline CDR1 reads SGHDT; CDR2 reads YYEEEE. CDR3 length: 15 residues.

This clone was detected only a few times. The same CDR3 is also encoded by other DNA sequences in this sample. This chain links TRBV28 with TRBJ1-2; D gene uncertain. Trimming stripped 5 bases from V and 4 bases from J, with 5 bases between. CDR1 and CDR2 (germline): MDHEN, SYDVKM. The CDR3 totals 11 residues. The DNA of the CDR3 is TGTGCCAGCAGTCCGGGCTATGGCTACACCTTC. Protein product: CASSPGYGYTF.

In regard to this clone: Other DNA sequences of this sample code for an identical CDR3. CDR3 residues: CASSPGRGYGYTF. CDR3 sequence (DNA): TGTGCCAGCTCACCTGGCCGGGGCTATGGCTACACCTTC. This chain uses TRBV18 with TRBJ1-2; no clear D gene. The germline V gene encodes CDR1 KGHSH and CDR2 LQKENI. The CDR3 has 13 amino acids. V was shortened by 3 bases and J by 4 bases, with 9 bases between the two germline ends.

The CDR3 sequence is CASIIFTGTESPLHF. The CDR3 nucleotides are TGTGCCAGCATAATATTTACGGGGACGGAATCACCCCTCCACTTT. The V call is TRBV2, the J call TRBJ1-6; D might be TRBD1 (5 bases). With 7 bases removed from V and 10 bases from J, the gap between germline ends came to 20 bases. The CDR3 has 15 amino acids. The germline gives CDR1 SNHLY, CDR2 FYNNEI. Based on the CDR3 plus reference TRBV2 and TRBJ1-6, the full variable domain is EPEVTQTPSHQVTQMGQEVILRCVPISNHLYFYWYRQILGQKVEFLVSFYNNEISEKSEIFDDQFSVERPDGSNFTLKIRSTKLEDSAMYFCASIIFTGTESPLHFGNGTRLTVT.

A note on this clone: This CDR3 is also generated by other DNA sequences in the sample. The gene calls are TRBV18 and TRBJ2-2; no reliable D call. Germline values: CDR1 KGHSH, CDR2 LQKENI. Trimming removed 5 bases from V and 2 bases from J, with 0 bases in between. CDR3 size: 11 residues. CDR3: CASSNTGELFF. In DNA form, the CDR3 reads TGTGCCAGCTCAAACACCGGGGAGCTGTTTTTT.